These 6 T cell receptor beta chains came from one sample sequenced in a study of blood T cells in healthy people across ages. A second roughly 7 to 12 cycle PCR used barcoded and J-beta primers. TCRdb fed the 5' RACE reads into MiXCR, producing one record per CDR3 protein. The sample lists 950,000 to 1,200,000 distinct CDR3 sequences; roughly two fifths were seen once. The sample consisted of blood. The receptors here all came from a man younger than 35 in good health.

This clonotype has just one count. A single base separates this from a much larger clone, so it may be a read error. This chain uses TRBV5-1 with TRBJ2-5; 7 bases fit TRBD2. Per the germline V gene, CDR1 is SGHRS and CDR2 is YFSETQ. CDR3 length: 14 residues. J was trimmed by 13 bases and V by 3 bases; bases with no gene match: 15. CDR3 DNA sequence: TGCGCCAGCAGCTGGGGGGTTAATAAGGGACTACGGTACTTC. Amino acid sequence: CASSWGVNKGLRYF.

This chain links TRBV7-3 with TRBJ1-2; the D gene is possibly TRBD1 (5 bases). CDR3 length equals 15 residues. V lost 2 bases and J 5 bases, leaving 15 bases between the germline ends. CDR1 SGHTA and CDR2 FQGTGA come from the germline V gene. In nucleotides, the CDR3 is TGTGCCAGCAGCTTATTCGACAGTTTCCAATATGGCTACACCTTC. Its protein product is CASSLFDSFQYGYTF.

The genes are TRBV6-5 and TRBJ2-3; D not resolved. The CDR3 is 13 residues long. CDR1 and CDR2 from the germline V gene are MNHEY and SVGAGI. V was pared by 8 bases and J by 1 base, with 10 bases between. This CDR3 is CASRVTGTDTQYF. DNA for the CDR3: TGTGCCAGCCGAGTAACGGGCACAGATACGCAGTATTTT.

The rearrangement links TRBV4-1 to TRBJ1-1; no reliable D call. V was shortened by 3 bases and J by 4 bases, with 12 bases between the two germline ends. The CDR3 is 14 amino acids. Germline V gene sequence: CDR1 MGHRA, CDR2 YSYEKL. CDR3 region: CASSHGPGSTEAFF. CDR3 nucleotides: TGCGCCAGCAGCCACGGACCGGGATCCACTGAAGCTTTCTTT.

The chain has TRBV28 and TRBJ1-2; D gene ambiguous. V lost 1 base, J lost 2 bases, and 11 bases lay in between. Per germline, CDR1 MDHEN and CDR2 SYDVKM. There are 15 residues in the CDR3. The CDR3 spells CASSLSPLGNYGYTF. For the CDR3, the DNA is TGTGCCAGCAGTTTATCCCCGTTAGGGAACTATGGCTACACCTTC.

This clonotype showed up just a few times. V gene TRBV20-1 combines with J gene TRBJ2-5; 10 bases fit TRBD2. CDR3 length: 14 residues. CDR1 is DFQATT, CDR2 SNEGSKA, per germline (reference sequence). The V and J ends lost 5 bases and 5 bases, in that order; junction bases with no gene match: 8. DNA of the CDR3: TGCAGTGCTGACTCTCCGGGACTAGCGGAGACCCAGTACTTC. Its translation is CSADSPGLAETQYF.